One and the same sample provided the 17 T cell receptor beta chains below, sequenced in a study of cytomegalovirus exposure and HLA in healthy donors. The PCR was carried out with 60 Vbeta primers and 13 Jbeta primers. The data were produced by immunoSEQ multiplex PCR, yet TCRdb's version contains in-frame clones alone and is incomplete. Of about 140,000 clones listed, about 75% were seen once; the top ten hold about 3.1%. Source material: PBMCs. The receptors here all came from a man aged 35-49 years in good health and CMV-seronegative.

This clone was observed a handful of times. The V gene is TRBV5-1, the J gene TRBJ1-1; D gene uncertain. Deletions cut 1 base from V and 7 bases from J, with 8 bases between. CDR1 and CDR2 (germline): SGHRS, YFSETQ. This CDR3 comprises 12 residues. The CDR3 bases are TGCGCCAGCAGCTTGAGGGAGAGTGAAGCTTTCTTT. Its translation: CASSLRESEAFF.

Worth noting for this clone: At one end, the junction sequence differs from germline, possibly due to a read error. The V gene is TRBV2, the J gene TRBJ1-5; D is undetermined. The CDR3 loop spans 16 amino acids. Germline V lookup: CDR1 SNHLY, CDR2 FYNNEI. The CDR3 nucleotides are TGTGCCAGTAGTGACGGTATAACGGCGGATAATCAGCCCCAGCATTTT. This gives the protein CASSDGITADNQPQHF. Using reference TRBV2 and TRBJ1-5 for the parts outside the CDR3, the full variable domain is EPEVTQTPSHQVTQMGQEVILRCVPISNHLYFYWYRQILGQKVEFLVSFYNNEISEKSEIFDDQFSVERPDGSNFTLKIRSTKLEDSAMYFCASSDGITADNQPQHFGDGTRLSIL.

The chain couples TRBV4-1 to TRBJ2-7; 8 positions match TRBD1. Trimming cost V 2 bases and J 7 bases; bases outside gene matches: 19. The germline CDR1 and CDR2 sequences are MGHRA and YSYEKL. This CDR3 is built from 18 residues. CDR3 amino acids: CASSQRPGTGLWLGEQYF. Written as DNA, the CDR3 is TGCGCCAGCAGCCAACGACCCGGGACAGGCTTGTGGCTGGGGGAGCAGTACTTC.

The chain is built from TRBV7-3 and TRBJ1-2, with D uncertain. Germline V lookup: CDR1 SGHTA, CDR2 FQGTGA. CDR3 size: 13 residues. Trimming took 1 base from V and 6 from J, leaving 9 bases between them. The CDR3 sequence: CASSLSGADGYTF. The DNA for the CDR3 is TGTGCCAGCAGCTTAAGTGGAGCTGATGGCTACACCTTC.

This chain uses TRBV21-1 with TRBJ1-5; the D call of TRBD1 is as the table states it, not checked on the DNA. TRBV21-1 is a pseudogene locus. The CDR3 consists of 17 residues. CDR3 protein: CASSKEGGTASNQPQHF. The CDR3 nucleotides are TGTGCCAGCAGCAAAGAAGGAGGGACAGCGAGCAATCAGCCCCAGCATTTT.

This chain links TRBV11-3 with TRBJ1-1; 12 positions match TRBD1. CDR1 SGHNT and CDR2 YENEEA come from the germline V gene. The CDR3 contains 15 residues. Trimming took 5 bases from V and 5 from J; bases not matched to a gene: 6. Written as DNA, the CDR3 is TGTGCCAGCAGCCCGGGACAGGGGGCGATGACTGAAGCTTTCTTT. Translated, it gives CASSPGQGAMTEAFF.

The CDR3 DNA reads as TGTGCCAGCAGTTACTCGACGACAAGCTCCTACGAGCAGTACTTC. Amino acids: CASSYSTTSSYEQYF. The chain couples TRBV6-5 to TRBJ2-7; D not resolved. This CDR3 is built from 15 residues. In germline, CDR1 is MNHEY, CDR2 SVGAGI. With 0 bases removed from V and 0 bases from J, the gap between germline ends came to 9 bases.

This clone was detected a few times. The chain uses TRBV7-8 and TRBJ1-5; the D gene is possibly TRBD1 (5 bases). The germline V gene has CDR1 SGHVS and CDR2 FQNEAQ. V lost 5 bases, J lost 3 bases, and 11 bases lay in between. This CDR3 has 14 residues. Here the CDR3 DNA reads TGTGCCAGCAGCGATGACAGCACCAATCAGCCCCAGCATTTT. It codes for CASSDDSTNQPQHF.

The chain links TRBV5-6 to TRBJ1-6, with D possibly matching TRBD1 (6 bases). The V end was cut by 1 base, the J end by 2 bases, with 16 bases between. CDR1 and CDR2 (germline): SGHDT, YYEEEE. The CDR3 is 18 residues long. The CDR3 coding sequence is TGTGCCAGCAGCTTGAGGGGGGGGACTGGCCCCTATAATTCACCCCTCCACTTT. Protein product: CASSLRGGTGPYNSPLHF.

The gene calls are TRBV10-3 and TRBJ1-1, with 10 bases that match TRBD1. Germline values: CDR1 ENHRY, CDR2 SYGVKD. Germline trimming cut 6 bases from V and 4 bases from J; bases unmatched to any gene: 5. This CDR3 region has 14 residues. The CDR3 loop reads CAIRRDRGSTEAFF. The CDR3 coding sequence is TGTGCCATCAGAAGGGACAGGGGATCCACTGAAGCTTTCTTT.

The CDR3 loop reads CASSSDRNQPQHF. CDR3 DNA sequence: TGTGCCAGCAGCTCGGACAGAAATCAGCCCCAGCATTTT. The chain recombines TRBV5-6 with TRBJ1-5; maybe TRBD1 (6 bases). Trimming pared 3 bases from V and 4 bases from J, leaving 8 bases between. Germline lookup yields CDR1 SGHDT and CDR2 YYEEEE. This CDR3 is built from 13 residues.

The CDR3 region has the DNA TGTGCCAGCAGCTTAGTGTCATTGCTACAGGGGGCAACTAATGAAAAACTGTTTTTT. It specifies CASSLVSLLQGATNEKLFF. This sequence joins TRBV7-6 and TRBJ1-4; TRBD1 agrees at 8 bases. Losses at the gene ends were 1 base for V and 0 bases for J; bases not matched to a gene: 10. The CDR3 extends over 19 amino acids. From germline, CDR1 is SGHVS and CDR2 FNYEAQ. The variable domain in full, completed from reference TRBV7-6 and TRBJ1-4, reads GAGVSQSPRYKVTKRGQDVALRCDPISGHVSLYWYRQALGQGPEFLTYFNYEAQQDKSGLPNDRFSAERPEGSISTLTIQRTEQRDSAMYRCASSLVSLLQGATNEKLFFGSGTQLSVL.

The chain uses TRBV21-1 and TRBJ2-7; the DNA was not compared with TRBD2, the D call given in the table. TRBV21-1 is given as a pseudogene. The CDR3 totals 15 residues. Here the CDR3 reads CASSKAGPGAYEQYF. The CDR3, as DNA: TGTGCCAGCAGCAAAGCTGGGCCGGGGGCCTACGAGCAGTACTTC.

In DNA, the CDR3 is TGTGCCAGCAGTTACACAGGGAGGGGAGAAGCTTTCTTT. Its translation is CASSYTGRGEAFF. J is TRBJ1-1 and V is TRBV6-5; a possible D gene is TRBD1 (6 bases). Germline CDR1 is MNHEY and CDR2 is SVGAGI. V lost 2 bases and J lost 8, with 12 bases in between. CDR3 length equals 13 residues.

This rearrangement joins TRBV28 to TRBJ1-3, with D possibly TRBD1 on 6 matching bases. The CDR3 has 17 residues. Per germline, CDR1 MDHEN and CDR2 SYDVKM. V was trimmed by 7 bases and J by 0 bases, leaving 19 bases between them. In nucleotides, the CDR3 is TGTGCCAGCACCGTACAGGGAACAAGCGTCTCTGGAAACACCATATATTTT. This encodes CASTVQGTSVSGNTIYF.

The chain is built from TRBV18 and TRBJ2-7; possible D gene TRBD1, 6 bases. Trimming removed 3 bases from V and 2 bases from J, with 14 bases in between. Germline V CDR1 and CDR2: KGHSH, LQKENI. This CDR3 region has 15 residues. The CDR3 spells CASSPYRDTAYEQYF. In DNA form, the CDR3 reads TGTGCCAGCTCACCTTACCGGGACACCGCCTACGAGCAGTACTTC.

This chain connects TRBV5-8 to TRBJ2-5; perhaps TRBD2 as D (5 bases). With 4 bases removed from V and 0 bases from J, the gap between germline ends came to 13 bases. The CDR3 length is 15 residues. The germline V gene encodes CDR1 SGHTS and CDR2 YDEGEE. The CDR3 DNA reads as TGTGCCAGCAGCCCGGGAATCTTGTACCAAGAGACCCAGTACTTC. Its protein product is CASSPGILYQETQYF. Full variable domain (outside the CDR3, taken from reference TRBV5-8 and TRBJ2-5): EAGVTQSPTHLIKTRGQQATLRCSPISGHTSVYWYQQALGLGLQFLLWYDEGEERNRGNFPPRFSGRQFPNYSSELNVNALELEDSALYLCASSPGILYQETQYFGPGTRLLVL.